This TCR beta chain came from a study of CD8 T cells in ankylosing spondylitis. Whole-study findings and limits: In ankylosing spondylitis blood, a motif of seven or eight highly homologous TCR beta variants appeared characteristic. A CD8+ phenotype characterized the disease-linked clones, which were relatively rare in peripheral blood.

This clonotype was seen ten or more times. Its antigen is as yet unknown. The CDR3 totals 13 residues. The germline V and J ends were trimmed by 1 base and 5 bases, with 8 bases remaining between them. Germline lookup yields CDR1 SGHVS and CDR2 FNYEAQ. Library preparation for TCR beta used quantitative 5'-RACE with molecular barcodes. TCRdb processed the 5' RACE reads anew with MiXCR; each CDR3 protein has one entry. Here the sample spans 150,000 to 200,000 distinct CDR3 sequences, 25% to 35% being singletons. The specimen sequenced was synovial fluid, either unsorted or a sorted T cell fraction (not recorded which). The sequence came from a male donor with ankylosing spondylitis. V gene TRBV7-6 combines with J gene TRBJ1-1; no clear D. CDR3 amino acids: CASSLGLVTEAFF. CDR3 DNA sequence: TGTGCCAGCAGCTTAGGTTTGGTAACTGAAGCTTTCTTT.